This T cell receptor (beta chain) was captured by sequencing in a study of T cell repertoires in cytomegalovirus infection. Study-wide context: An indication of both CMV infection and matching HLA type came from public TCR beta signatures.

The CDR3 runs to 15 residues. The junction had 8 bases not matched to a gene; V was cut back by 1 base and J by 5 bases. The germline V gene encodes CDR1 LGHNA and CDR2 YSLEER. As concerns this clonotype: The antigen remains undetermined.

TCRdb re-analysed the reads in MiXCR, keeping a single row per CDR3 protein. Here the sample spans more than 85,000 distinct CDR3 sequences, less than 25% being singletons. Findings and caveats of the study: Carriage of CMV together with the relevant HLA was identifiable through cumulative public TCR beta family frequency. Predominance within the ex vivo response was attributable to HLA-C-restricted CMV-specific TCR beta clonotypes.

The receptor's source is a human donor in good health (CMV status not recorded). Some clones in this sample may be carry-over from other donors' samples. V usage is TRBV4-3 and J usage is TRBJ2-7; 7 positions match TRBD2. Sequencing input: CD8+ T cells from PBMCs. The CDR3 coding sequence is TGCGCCAGCAGCCAAGGCCGCGGGAGTAGGAACGAGCAGTACTTC. Protein: CASSQGRGSRNEQYF.